One and the same sample provided the 26 T cell receptor beta chains below, sequenced in a study of CD8+ T cells in alopecia areata. The treatment denotes: oral pan-JAK inhibitor, 5-10 mg twice daily. Extraction of RNA preceded its reverse transcription into cDNA, which served as the sequencing template. TCRdb keeps only in-frame clones here, not all; method: immunoSEQ multiplex PCR. Among approximately 160,000 clones listed, 50% to 65% were seen once. The sequencing here drew on CD4+ T cells sorted from blood, taken at week 24, from a patient treated with tofacitinib. The receptors were gathered from a human donor with alopecia areata.

The chain's CDR3 is CSVGYPGTSGAADTQYF. CDR3 nucleotides: TGCAGCGTTGGGTACCCAGGGACTAGCGGGGCGGCAGATACGCAGTATTTT. This sequence joins TRBV29-1 and TRBJ2-3; TRBD2 matches 13 bases. Per germline, CDR1 SQVTM and CDR2 ANQGSEA. This CDR3 is 17 amino acids long. V was clipped by 4 bases and J by 4 bases; unmatched bases: 11.

This rearrangement joins TRBV25-1 to TRBJ2-7; D tentatively fits TRBD1 or TRBD2 (5 bases each). The CDR3 extends over 11 amino acids. Germline CDR1 and CDR2: MGHDK and SYGVNS. Trimming removed 2 bases at V and 8 bases at J, with 7 bases between. CDR3 nucleotide sequence: TGTGCCAGCAGTGAACCGGGACAGCAGTACTTC. Translating it yields CASSEPGQQYF.

The chain is built from TRBV7-6 and TRBJ2-6; D not certain. Germline CDR1 reads SGHVS; CDR2 reads FNYEAQ. Trimming took 4 bases from V and 0 from J, leaving 4 bases between them. This CDR3 has 14 amino acids. CDR3 bases: TGTGCCAGCAGCTCCAGCTCTGGGGCCAACGTCCTGACTTTC. It translates to CASSSSSGANVLTF.

The chain employs TRBV1 and TRBJ2-1; TRBD1, as called in the table, went unchecked against the DNA. TRBV1 is shown as a pseudogene. The CDR3 runs to 14 residues. The CDR3 DNA sequence: TGCACCAGCAGCCAACGGACAGGGAGAAATGAGCAGTTCTTC. Translation: CTSSQRTGRNEQFF.

The V call is TRBV30, the J call TRBJ1-4; no firm D call. CDR1 and CDR2 from the germline V gene are GTSNPN and SVGIG (reference sequence). V was trimmed by 5 bases and J by 0 bases, leaving 13 bases between them. This CDR3 is built from 15 residues. CDR3 protein: CAWGFPGTTNEKLFF. The CDR3 DNA follows: TGTGCCTGGGGATTCCCGGGAACAACTAATGAAAAACTGTTTTTT.

The chain links TRBV29-1 to TRBJ1-4; D not certain. Germline lookup yields CDR1 SQVTM and CDR2 ANQGSEA. The CDR3 has 14 amino acids. The germline V and J ends were trimmed by 2 bases and 7 bases, with 14 bases remaining between them. The CDR3 nucleotides are TGCAGCGTTGAAACCCGACCAAAGGCTGAAAAACTGTTTTTT. Encoded protein: CSVETRPKAEKLFF.

V and J are TRBV29-1 and TRBJ2-3; D uncertain. Germline V gene lookup returns CDR1 SQVTM and CDR2 ANQGSEA. The CDR3 is 15 amino acids. Trimming shortened V by 1 base and J by 6 bases, and 17 bases separated the two germline ends. The chain's CDR3 is CSVEGRPSLTDTQYF. The CDR3 DNA reads TGCAGCGTTGAAGGCAGGCCAAGTCTCACCGATACGCAGTATTTT.

The CDR3 sequence: CSVAGGRSGEQYF. CDR3 DNA sequence: TGCAGCGTTGCAGGGGGGAGGTCTGGGGAGCAGTACTTC. This sequence joins TRBV29-1 and TRBJ2-7; D is possibly TRBD1 (7 bases). CDR3 size: 13 residues. The germline CDR1 and CDR2 sequences are SQVTM and ANQGSEA. Deletions cut 4 bases from V and 7 bases from J, with 17 bases between.

The J gene is TRBJ1-1, the V gene TRBV14; D uncertain. Germline-derived CDR1 and CDR2 are SGHDN and FVKESK. V lost 3 bases, J lost 0 bases, and 11 bases lay in between. This CDR3 has 15 residues. The CDR3 is CASSHRRNMNTEAFF. In DNA, the CDR3 is TGTGCCAGCAGCCACAGGCGGAACATGAACACTGAAGCTTTCTTT.

This rearrangement joins TRBV19 to TRBJ1-2; TRBD1 agrees at 9 bases. The J segment lost 13 bases and the V segment lost 5 bases, leaving 20 bases of the junction unmatched. There are 16 residues in the CDR3. Germline CDR1 LNHDA, CDR2 SQIVND (reference sequence). The DNA of the CDR3 is TGTGCCAGTAGTGCGATCTCGACAGGGGGGCATATTGGCACCACCTTC. Translation: CASSAISTGGHIGTTF.

This clone was recorded a few times. The rearrangement uses TRBV27 and TRBJ2-7; D is undetermined. The CDR3 loop spans 11 amino acids. V was cut by 6 bases and J by 1 base, with 4 bases left in between. Germline-derived CDR1 and CDR2 are MNHEY and SMNVEV (reference sequence). CDR3 sequence reads: CASSRSYEQYF. The CDR3 DNA is TGTGCCAGCAGCCGTTCCTACGAGCAGTACTTC.

V usage is TRBV7-2 and J usage is TRBJ2-7; possible D gene TRBD2, 5 bases. The CDR3 has 15 residues. V was shortened by 1 base and J by 0 bases, with 10 bases between the two germline ends. Germline V lookup: CDR1 SGHTA, CDR2 FQGNSA. CDR3 protein: CASSLGADYSYEQYF. DNA of the CDR3: TGTGCCAGCAGCTTAGGGGCCGACTACTCCTACGAGCAGTACTTC.

V is TRBV30 and J is TRBJ1-5, with TRBD1 matching 7 bases. V lost 2 bases to trimming and J lost 12 bases; unmatched junction nucleotides: 7. The CDR3 is made up of 12 amino acids. CDR1 and CDR2 from the germline V gene are GTSNPN and SVGIG (reference sequence). The CDR3: CAWSRDSSSQHF. The CDR3 DNA is TGTGCCTGGAGTCGGGACAGCTCAAGCCAGCATTTT. Full variable domain (rest looked up from reference TRBV30 and TRBJ1-5): SQTIHQWPATLVQPVGSPLSLECTVEGTSNPNLYWYRQAAGRGLQLLFYSVGIGQISSEVPQNLSASRPQDRQFILSSKKLLLSDSGFYLCAWSRDSSSQHFGDGTRLSIL.

The rearrangement joins TRBV7-9 to TRBJ1-6, with unresolved D. With 5 bases removed from V and 10 bases from J, the gap between germline ends came to 9 bases. The V gene's germline CDR1 is SEHNR and CDR2 FQNEAQ (reference sequence). The CDR3 is 12 residues long. The CDR3 coding sequence is TGTGCCAGCAGCCCAGGAGACTCACCCCTCCACTTT. Amino acid sequence: CASSPGDSPLHF.

The chain employs TRBV19 and TRBJ2-7; D is unclear. The CDR3 totals 11 residues. Per germline, CDR1 LNHDA and CDR2 SQIVND (reference sequence). Deletions cut 5 bases from V and 7 bases from J, with 9 bases between. CDR3 sequence reads: CASSDPREQYF. The CDR3 region has the DNA TGTGCCAGTAGTGACCCACGGGAGCAGTACTTC.

The V call is TRBV9, the J call TRBJ1-5; D possibly corresponds to TRBD1 (6 bases). This CDR3 spans 14 amino acids. The V end was cut by 0 bases, the J end by 6 bases, with 10 bases between. Germline V lookup: CDR1 SGDLS, CDR2 YYNGEE. The chain's CDR3 is CASSVAGDAQPQHF. CDR3 sequence (DNA): TGTGCCAGCAGCGTAGCAGGGGACGCTCAGCCCCAGCATTTT.

In its sample, this clone was seen a few times. This CDR3 is also generated by other DNA sequences in the sample. The chain has TRBV4-1 and TRBJ2-5, with D unclear. From germline, CDR1 is MGHRA and CDR2 YSYEKL. V lost 0 bases, J lost 1 base, and 9 bases lay in between. The CDR3 length is 15 residues. CDR3 residues: CASSQDRNSQETQYF. CDR3 DNA: TGCGCCAGCAGCCAAGATCGAAACAGCCAAGAGACCCAGTACTTC.

The chain couples TRBV27 to TRBJ2-4; 8 bases are shared with TRBD1. The germline V gene encodes CDR1 MNHEY and CDR2 SMNVEV (reference sequence). Trimming at V came to 4 bases and at J to 8 bases, leaving 1 base not matched to a gene. This CDR3 contains 12 residues. CDR3 residues: CASSSRGHIQYF. The CDR3 bases are TGTGCCAGCAGTTCCAGGGGGCACATTCAGTACTTC.

The chain is built from TRBV30 and TRBJ2-7, with 7 bases matching TRBD1. There are 12 residues in the CDR3. Trimming at V came to 8 bases and at J to 8 bases, leaving 12 bases not matched to a gene. Germline CDR1 and CDR2: GTSNPN and SVGIG (reference sequence). The CDR3 is CAGQVETGKQYF. In DNA, the CDR3 is TGTGCCGGCCAGGTTGAGACAGGGAAGCAGTACTTC.

Comment on this clone: Possible read error: a much larger clone is one base away. The V and J genes are TRBV5-4 and TRBJ2-3; D not certain. Trimming stripped 2 bases from V and 0 bases from J, with 1 base between. This CDR3 comprises 12 residues. CDR1 SGHNT and CDR2 YYREEE come from the germline V gene (reference sequence). Here the CDR3 DNA reads TGTGCCAGCAGCTTTAGCACAGATACGCAGTATTTT. Protein product: CASSFSTDTQYF.

The table lists this clone with a few counts. The chain links TRBV27 to TRBJ1-1; no clear D. With 0 bases removed from V and 2 bases from J, the gap between germline ends came to 7 bases. CDR1 and CDR2 from the germline V gene are MNHEY and SMNVEV (reference sequence). The CDR3 length is 14 residues. The chain's CDR3 is CASSLSLGNTEAFF. The CDR3 DNA reads as TGTGCCAGCAGTTTATCCTTGGGTAACACTGAAGCTTTCTTT.

In regard to this clone: This sample also contains other DNA sequences that code for the same CDR3. The gene calls are TRBV7-2 and TRBJ2-2; the match to TRBD1 covers 9 bases. The CDR3 is 15 amino acids. Per germline, CDR1 SGHTA and CDR2 FQGNSA. Trimming took 5 bases from V and 1 from J; bases not matched to a gene: 2. CDR3 DNA sequence: TGTGCCAGCAGCCGGGACAGGGTGAACACCGGGGAGCTGTTTTTT. This sequence encodes CASSRDRVNTGELFF.

This clone turned up a few times. V is TRBV14 and J is TRBJ2-2; D gene unclear. Deletions cut 3 bases from V and 1 base from J, with 12 bases between. In germline, CDR1 is SGHDN, CDR2 FVKESK. The CDR3 has 16 residues. The CDR3 region is CASSQIQPLNTGELFF. The CDR3 nucleotides read TGTGCCAGCAGCCAGATCCAGCCCCTGAACACCGGGGAGCTGTTTTTT.

In this sample, this clone turned up a few times. The chain employs TRBV30 and TRBJ1-5; maybe TRBD1 (5 bases). Germline V gene lookup returns CDR1 GTSNPN and CDR2 SVGIG (reference sequence). Trimming shortened V by 4 bases and J by 2 bases, and 18 bases separated the two germline ends. The CDR3 is 16 amino acids. The CDR3 loop reads CAWTTTGRGGNQPQHF. CDR3 sequence (DNA): TGTGCCTGGACCACCACGGGACGGGGAGGCAATCAGCCCCAGCATTTT.

V and J are TRBV29-1 and TRBJ2-5, with unresolved D. Germline CDR1 reads SQVTM; CDR2 reads ANQGSEA. Between the trimmed V and J ends, which lost 6 bases and 5 bases, there was a span of 16 bases. The CDR3 is 13 amino acids. The CDR3 nucleotides read TGCAGCGTCCGGACCGACTTCGGCGAGACCCAGTACTTC. Its protein is CSVRTDFGETQYF.

In this sample, this clone turned up a few times. V gene TRBV5-5 combines with J gene TRBJ1-1; possibly TRBD1 for D (6 bases). Germline values: CDR1 SGHKS, CDR2 YYEKEE (reference sequence). V was cut by 4 bases and J by 3 bases, with 16 bases left in between. CDR3 length equals 15 residues. The CDR3 coding sequence is TGTGCCAGCAGCCATAGGGCAGGGGAGGACACTGAAGCTTTCTTT. Protein sequence: CASSHRAGEDTEAFF.